The 30 T cell receptor beta chains presented below share a single source sample, sequenced in a study of control samples from healthy donors and cancer patients. Here immunoSEQ multiplex PCR was the method, and the copy in TCRdb shows in-frame clones only, minus some. This sample has around 92,000 clones, with around 82% found just once. The sample was blood. The origin of the receptors is a man in his fifties or sixties in good health.

The chain uses TRBV19 and TRBJ1-1, with D hard to call. Germline loops: CDR1 LNHDA, CDR2 SQIVND (reference sequence). This CDR3 comprises 16 residues. The V and J ends lost 9 bases and 3 bases respectively, with 23 bases between them. The CDR3: CASEETASSSDTEAFF. In nucleotides, the CDR3 is TGTGCCAGCGAGGAGACTGCATCGAGCTCAGACACTGAAGCTTTCTTT.

The chain uses TRBV5-4 and TRBJ2-5; 9 bases line up with TRBD2. The V gene end was trimmed by 4 bases and the J gene end by 2 bases; junction bases not matched to a gene: 9. Per germline, CDR1 SGHNT and CDR2 YYREEE (reference sequence). This CDR3 comprises 16 residues. The chain's CDR3 is CASSQAGGGLQETQYF. DNA for the CDR3: TGTGCCAGCAGCCAGGCGGGGGGGGGCCTGCAAGAGACCCAGTACTTC.

The chain employs TRBV10-2 and TRBJ2-4, with TRBD2 matching 9 bases. This CDR3 region has 13 residues. CDR1 WSHSY and CDR2 SAAADI come from the germline V gene. Germline trimming cut 6 bases from V and 5 bases from J; bases unmatched to any gene: 2. The CDR3 region is CASRVAGENIQYF. DNA of the CDR3: TGCGCCAGCAGGGTAGCGGGGGAAAACATTCAGTACTTC.

The chain links TRBV14 to TRBJ2-1; maybe TRBD2 (6 bases). This CDR3 has 19 amino acids. Trimming removed 0 bases at V and 2 bases at J, with 20 bases between. Germline assignment: CDR1 SGHDN and CDR2 FVKESK. The CDR3 loop reads CASSQDEVVGGGAYNEQFF. CDR3 nucleotide sequence: TGTGCCAGCAGCCAAGATGAGGTAGTGGGAGGAGGGGCCTACAATGAGCAGTTCTTC.

This chain connects TRBV6-5 to TRBJ1-1; the D is unclear. The V gene lost 10 bases and the J gene lost 0 bases, with 12 bases spanning the gap. The germline CDR1 and CDR2 sequences are MNHEY and SVGAGI. This CDR3 has 13 residues. CDR3 amino acids: CATIDKMNTEAFF. The CDR3 nucleotides read TGTGCCACCATAGACAAGATGAACACTGAAGCTTTCTTT.

This clone was observed a handful of times. The chain links TRBV19 to TRBJ1-5; weak D call: TRBD1 (6 bases). The CDR3 sequence is 13 residues long. Deletions cut 5 bases from V and 6 bases from J, with 11 bases between. Germline V lookup: CDR1 LNHDA, CDR2 SQIVND (reference sequence). The CDR3 spells CASSQNRVQPQHF. CDR3 bases: TGTGCCAGTAGTCAGAACAGGGTTCAGCCCCAGCATTTT.

The chain joins TRBV4-2 to TRBJ2-7; weak D call: TRBD2 (5 bases). The CDR3 contains 15 residues. In germline, CDR1 is LGHNA, CDR2 YNFKEQ. The V and J ends lost 1 base and 1 base respectively, with 11 bases between them. CDR3 sequence (DNA): TGTGCCAGCAGCCAAGGGGCGGGCGGATCCTACGAGCAGTACTTC. Protein: CASSQGAGGSYEQYF.

V usage is TRBV7-8 and J usage is TRBJ1-6, with D unresolved. The CDR3 length is 14 residues. Germline-derived CDR1 and CDR2 are SGHVS and FQNEAQ. The ends were cut back, 5 bases at V and 8 bases at J, with 13 bases in the middle. This CDR3 reads CASSPTFLDSPLHF. The CDR3 DNA follows: TGTGCCAGCAGCCCCACTTTCTTGGATTCACCCCTCCACTTT. Full variable domain (missing parts from reference TRBV7-8 and TRBJ1-6): GAGVSQSPRYKVAKRGQDVALRCDPISGHVSLFWYQQALGQGPEFLTYFQNEAQLDKSGLPSDRFFAERPEGSVSTLKIQRTQQEDSAVYLCASSPTFLDSPLHFGNGTRLTVT.

This rearrangement joins TRBV28 to TRBJ2-1; D uncertain. V dropped 8 bases and J dropped 0 bases, with 11 bases sitting between them. Germline loops: CDR1 MDHEN, CDR2 SYDVKM. The CDR3 extends over 14 amino acids. The CDR3 nucleotides are TGTGCCAGCGTCTCTCCAGTCTCCTACAATGAGCAGTTCTTC. Protein product: CASVSPVSYNEQFF.

This clone showed up just a few times. V is TRBV19 and J is TRBJ1-6; D is possibly TRBD1 (5 bases). The CDR3 spans 14 residues. CDR1 LNHDA and CDR2 SQIVND come from the germline V gene (reference sequence). Trimming took off 6 bases at V and 5 bases at J, with 11 bases between the two ends. CDR3 coding DNA: TGTGCCAGTAGCCCGGGACGGGATAATTCACCCCTCCACTTT. Amino acid sequence: CASSPGRDNSPLHF.

This clone has a single count. The chain has TRBV18 and TRBJ1-3; 7 nucleotides line up with TRBD1. V trimming: 5 bases; J trimming: 5 bases; junction bases outside the gene matches: 9. The CDR3 totals 15 residues. Germline CDR1 is KGHSH and CDR2 is LQKENI. CDR3 DNA: TGTGCCAGCTCAGGGCGGGACAGCTCCCGAAACACCATATATTTT. Translated: CASSGRDSSRNTIYF. The full variable domain, its missing parts supplied by reference TRBV18 and TRBJ1-3, is NAGVMQNPRHLVRRRGQEARLRCSPMKGHSHVYWYRQLPEEGLKFMVYLQKENIIDESGMPKERFSAEFPKEGPSILRIQQVVRGDSAAYFCASSGRDSSRNTIYFGEGSWLTVV.

The CDR3 coding sequence is TGCAGCGTTGAACGGGGGAGGGCGGGGAATGAGCAGTTCTTC. The encoded protein is CSVERGRAGNEQFF. The chain couples TRBV29-1 to TRBJ2-1, with 7 positions matching TRBD2. There are 14 residues in the CDR3. CDR1 is SQVTM and CDR2 is ANQGSEA in the germline V gene. V lost 2 bases to trimming and J lost 7 bases; unmatched junction nucleotides: 8.

This chain connects TRBV15 to TRBJ1-4, with no clear D. Germline V CDR1 and CDR2: LNHNV, YYDKDF (reference sequence). This CDR3 has 16 amino acids. V lost 0 bases and J lost 0, with 8 bases in between. The CDR3 sequence: CATSREWGATNEKLFF. The CDR3 DNA reads TGTGCCACCAGCAGAGAATGGGGAGCAACTAATGAAAAACTGTTTTTT.

The V gene is TRBV24-1, the J gene TRBJ2-7; D possibly corresponds to TRBD1 (5 bases). The germline CDR1 and CDR2 sequences are KGHDR and SFDVKD. V was cut by 4 bases and J by 2 bases, with 11 bases left in between. This CDR3 is 14 amino acids long. In DNA form, the CDR3 reads TGTGCCACCAGTGAAGACAGCCCTCCCTACGAGCAGTACTTC. Translated: CATSEDSPPYEQYF.

The chain uses TRBV5-4 and TRBJ2-4; possible D gene TRBD2, 5 bases. V shed 4 bases and J shed 0 bases, with 20 bases lying between them. This CDR3 region has 18 residues. Germline values: CDR1 SGHNT, CDR2 YYREEE (reference sequence). The CDR3 loop reads CASSTAGLGTLAKNIQYF. CDR3 nucleotide sequence: TGTGCCAGCAGCACCGCCGGACTCGGAACACTAGCCAAAAACATTCAGTACTTC.

The V and J genes are TRBV7-3 and TRBJ2-1, with D possibly matching TRBD2 (6 bases). The germline V gene has CDR1 SGHTA and CDR2 FQGTGA. The CDR3 has 15 amino acids. The germline V and J ends were trimmed by 1 base and 9 bases, with 16 bases remaining between them. CDR3 region: CASSLSGGALGEQFF. The CDR3 coding sequence is TGTGCCAGCAGCTTAAGTGGCGGGGCCTTGGGTGAGCAGTTCTTC.

The V and J genes are TRBV24-1 and TRBJ2-5; TRBD2 matches 13 bases. Trimming removed 5 bases from V and 4 bases from J; junction bases left unmatched: 12. Germline CDR1 and CDR2: KGHDR and SFDVKD. The CDR3 loop spans 18 amino acids. In nucleotides, the CDR3 is TGTGCCACCAGTGGCCAAACTAGCGGGAGGGCCGATCTAGAGACCCAGTACTTC. It is translated as CATSGQTSGRADLETQYF.

The V gene is TRBV5-1, the J gene TRBJ1-5; 7 bases are a match to TRBD1. After removal of 0 bases from V and 6 bases from J, the junction contained 3 bases not matched to a gene. CDR1 SGHRS and CDR2 YFSETQ come from the germline V gene. The CDR3 runs 14 residues. CDR3 loop: CASSLESGGQPQHF. In nucleotides, the CDR3 is TGCGCCAGCAGCTTGGAGTCAGGGGGTCAGCCCCAGCATTTT.

The rearrangement joins TRBV28 to TRBJ2-5, with D possibly TRBD1 on 6 matching bases. V was clipped by 3 bases and J by 2 bases, with 7 bases between them. This CDR3 is 13 amino acids long. Germline CDR1 reads MDHEN; CDR2 reads SYDVKM. For the CDR3, the DNA is TGTGCCAGCAGTTTTACAGGGCAAGAGACCCAGTACTTC. Residues: CASSFTGQETQYF.

J is TRBJ2-7 and V is TRBV7-8; the D is unclear. Germline loops: CDR1 SGHVS, CDR2 FQNEAQ. Trimming took off 1 base at V and 5 bases at J, with 9 bases between the two ends. CDR3 length: 13 residues. The CDR3 spells CASSLVLTHEQYF. The CDR3 nucleotides are TGTGCCAGCAGCTTAGTCTTGACTCACGAGCAGTACTTC.

This clone was counted once. This chain connects TRBV4-1 to TRBJ2-1, with unresolved D. This CDR3 has 11 residues. Germline V gene lookup returns CDR1 MGHRA and CDR2 YSYEKL. Trimming took 1 base from V and 14 from J, leaving 9 bases between them. CDR3 protein: CASSQVEEKFF. In DNA, the CDR3 is TGCGCCAGCAGCCAAGTAGAAGAAAAGTTCTTC.

The chain couples TRBV30 to TRBJ2-3; 8 bases match TRBD2. With 1 base clipped from V and 2 bases from J, the junction kept 14 bases outside the gene matches. This CDR3 region has 18 residues. The germline V gene has CDR1 GTSNPN and CDR2 SVGIG (reference sequence). The DNA for the CDR3 is TGTGCCTGGAGTGGGTCAATGCAGGGACTAGGGATCACAGATACGCAGTATTTT. Translating it yields CAWSGSMQGLGITDTQYF.

J is TRBJ2-3 and V is TRBV19, with D possibly being TRBD2 (6 bases). This CDR3 has 15 amino acids. In germline, CDR1 is LNHDA, CDR2 SQIVND (reference sequence). The V gene lost 9 bases and the J gene lost 6 bases, with 22 bases spanning the gap. The CDR3 here is CASNNFLDREDTQYF. In DNA, the CDR3 is TGTGCCAGCAACAATTTTTTGGACCGGGAGGATACGCAGTATTTT. Full variable domain (missing parts from reference TRBV19 and TRBJ2-3): DGGITQSPKYLFRKEGQNVTLSCEQNLNHDAMYWYRQDPGQGLRLIYYSQIVNDFQKGDIAEGYSVSREKKESFPLTVTSAQKNPTAFYLCASNNFLDREDTQYFGPGTRLTVL.

V usage is TRBV9 and J usage is TRBJ2-1; TRBD1 aligns across 10 bases. In germline, CDR1 is SGDLS, CDR2 YYNGEE. The CDR3 runs 16 residues. The V gene end was trimmed by 3 bases and the J gene end by 4 bases; junction bases not matched to a gene: 7. CDR3 amino acids: CASSGRDRGIYNEQFF. The DNA for the CDR3 is TGTGCCAGCAGCGGCCGGGACAGGGGTATTTACAATGAGCAGTTCTTC.

The genes are TRBV30 and TRBJ2-7, with a possible D match to TRBD1 (6 bases). The length of the CDR3 is 13 residues. V dropped 5 bases and J dropped 3 bases, with 14 bases sitting between them. Germline CDR1 reads GTSNPN; CDR2 reads SVGIG (reference sequence). The CDR3 nucleotides read TGTGCCTGGTCCCCGAGGACAGTCTACGAGCAGTACTTC. Its translation: CAWSPRTVYEQYF.

This clone showed up just a few times. The V and J genes are TRBV3-1 (or the pseudogene TRBV3-2) and TRBJ1-3, with D hard to call. The V gene lost 3 bases and the J gene lost 1 base, with 10 bases spanning the gap. Germline V lookup: CDR1 LGHDT, CDR2 YNNKEL (reference sequence). There are 15 residues in the CDR3. CDR3 DNA sequence: TGTGCCAGCAGCCACCAGTACCAATCTGGAAACACCATATATTTT. Its protein is CASSHQYQSGNTIYF.

The chain employs TRBV7-6 and TRBJ2-1; D gene uncertain. This CDR3 is built from 16 residues. The V end lost 2 bases, the J end lost 8 bases, and 19 bases lay between the germline ends. Germline V gene sequence: CDR1 SGHVS, CDR2 FNYEAQ. CDR3 sequence reads: CASSLNGAHAEHEQFF. The DNA for the CDR3 is TGTGCCAGCAGCTTAAACGGCGCCCACGCGGAGCATGAGCAGTTCTTC.

The chain combines TRBV5-6 with TRBJ1-2, with a tentative D call TRBD1 (6 bases). This CDR3 is built from 13 residues. V lost 0 bases and J 8 bases, leaving 11 bases between the germline ends. Germline CDR1 and CDR2: SGHDT and YYEEEE. This CDR3 reads CASSLAGAGGYTF. CDR3 DNA sequence: TGTGCCAGCAGCTTGGCAGGGGCTGGGGGCTACACCTTC. Full variable domain (missing parts from reference TRBV5-6 and TRBJ1-2): DAGVTQSPTHLIKTRGQQVTLRCSPKSGHDTVSWYQQALGQGPQFIFQYYEEEERQRGNFPDRFSGHQFPNYSSELNVNALLLGDSALYLCASSLAGAGGYTFGSGTRLTVV.

V usage is TRBV15 and J usage is TRBJ2-5; 7 bases fit TRBD1. The trim removed 1 base at V and 2 bases at J, leaving 4 bases unmatched. In germline, CDR1 is LNHNV, CDR2 YYDKDF (reference sequence). The CDR3 extends over 15 amino acids. CDR3 nucleotide sequence: TGTGCCACCAGCAGAGTACGACAGGGACAAGAGACCCAGTACTTC. Its protein is CATSRVRQGQETQYF.

The gene calls are TRBV19 and TRBJ2-7; 8 bases line up with TRBD1. Trimming at V came to 3 bases and at J to 2 bases, leaving 6 bases not matched to a gene. CDR1 and CDR2 (germline): LNHDA, SQIVND (reference sequence). CDR3 size: 15 residues. The CDR3 nucleotides are TGTGCCAGTAGTATCTCGGCAGGGGGCACCTACGAGCAGTACTTC. As protein: CASSISAGGTYEQYF.